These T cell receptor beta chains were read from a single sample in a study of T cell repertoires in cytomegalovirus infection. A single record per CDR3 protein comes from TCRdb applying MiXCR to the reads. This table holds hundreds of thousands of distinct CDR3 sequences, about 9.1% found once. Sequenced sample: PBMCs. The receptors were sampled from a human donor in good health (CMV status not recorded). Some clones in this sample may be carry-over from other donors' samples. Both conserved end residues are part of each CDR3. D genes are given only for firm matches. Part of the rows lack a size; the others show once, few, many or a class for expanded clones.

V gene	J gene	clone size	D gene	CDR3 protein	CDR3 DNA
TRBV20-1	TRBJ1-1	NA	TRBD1	CSARTGEEAFF	TGCAGTGCGAGGACAGGGGAGGAAGCTTTCTTT
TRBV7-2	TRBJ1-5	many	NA	CASSLELFQIDSNQPQHF	TGTGCCAGCAGCTTAGAACTTTTTCAGATAGATAGCAATCAGCCCCAGCATTTT
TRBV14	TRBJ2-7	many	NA	CASSQTYEQYF	TGTGCCAGCAGCCAAACCTACGAGCAGTACTTC
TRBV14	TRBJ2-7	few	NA	CASSHLPYEQYF	TGTGCCAGCAGCCACCTCCCCTACGAGCAGTACTTC
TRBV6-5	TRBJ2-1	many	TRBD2	CASSYSNSGGINEQFF	TGTGCCAGCAGTTACTCGAATAGCGGGGGGATAAATGAGCAGTTCTTC
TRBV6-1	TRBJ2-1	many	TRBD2	CASMLGGGLNNEQFF	TGTGCCAGCATGCTAGGCGGGGGGCTAAACAATGAGCAGTTCTTC
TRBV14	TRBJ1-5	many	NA	CASSERAHGPANQPQHF	TGTGCCAGCAGCGAAAGGGCTCACGGGCCGGCGAATCAGCCCCAGCATTTT
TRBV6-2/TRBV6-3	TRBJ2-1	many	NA	CASVEGGTYNEQFF	TGTGCCAGCGTTGAGGGGGGGACCTACAATGAGCAGTTCTTC
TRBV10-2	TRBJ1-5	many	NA	CASRLYSNQPQHF	TGCGCCAGCAGGCTTTATAGCAATCAGCCCCAGCATTTT
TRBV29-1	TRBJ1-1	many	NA	CSALQGGNTEAFF	TGCAGCGCATTACAGGGTGGGAACACTGAAGCTTTCTTT
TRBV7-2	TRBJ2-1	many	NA	CASSYRDGTYNEQFF	TGTGCCAGCAGTTACCGGGACGGAACCTACAATGAGCAGTTCTTC
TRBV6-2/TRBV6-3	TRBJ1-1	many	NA	CASRERNTEAFF	TGTGCCAGCAGGGAAAGGAACACTGAAGCTTTCTTT
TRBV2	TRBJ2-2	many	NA	CASSSRGTPLNTGELFF	TGTGCCAGCAGCTCCAGGGGAACCCCCTTGAACACCGGGGAGCTGTTTTTT
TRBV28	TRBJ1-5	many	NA	CASSWGGADQPQHF	TGTGCCAGCAGTTGGGGGGGCGCGGATCAGCCCCAGCATTTT
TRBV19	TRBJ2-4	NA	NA	CASSIQGITKNIQYF	TGTGCCAGTAGTATTCAGGGGATTACCAAAAACATTCAGTACTTC
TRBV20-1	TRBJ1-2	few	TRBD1	CSANTGGVRGYTF	TGCAGTGCCAATACAGGGGGCGTCCGGGGCTACACCTTC
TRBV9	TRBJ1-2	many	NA	CASSSGSNYGYTF	TGTGCCAGCAGCTCGGGCTCTAACTATGGCTACACCTTC
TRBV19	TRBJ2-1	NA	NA	CASSIGQAAYNEQFF	TGTGCCAGTAGTATAGGACAGGCCGCCTACAATGAGCAGTTCTTC
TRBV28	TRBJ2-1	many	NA	CASLVTASNEQFF	TGTGCCAGCTTAGTTACAGCGAGCAATGAGCAGTTCTTC
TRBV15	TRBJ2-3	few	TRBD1	CATSPRDRRSTDTQYF	TGTGCCACCAGCCCACGGGACAGGAGGTCTACAGATACGCAGTATTTT
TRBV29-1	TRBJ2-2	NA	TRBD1	CRVYLAGNRGQNTGELFF	TGCAGGGTCTACCTAGCCGGCAACAGGGGGCAGAACACCGGGGAGCTGTTTTTT
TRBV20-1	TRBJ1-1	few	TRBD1	CSARSRTGFEAFF	TGCAGTGCTAGATCCAGGACAGGCTTTGAAGCTTTCTTT
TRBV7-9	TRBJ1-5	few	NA	CASSLSEVAQPQHF	TGTGCCAGCAGCTTAAGCGAGGTAGCTCAGCCCCAGCATTTT
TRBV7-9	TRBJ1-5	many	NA	CASSRGIQDQPQHF	TGTGCCAGCAGCCGCGGAATACAGGATCAGCCCCAGCATTTT
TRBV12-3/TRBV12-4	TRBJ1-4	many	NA	CASRADSRVEKLFF	TGTGCCAGCAGAGCGGACAGTAGAGTAGAAAAACTGTTTTTT
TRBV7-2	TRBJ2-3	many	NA	CASSLQEAPDTQYF	TGTGCCAGCAGCCTTCAGGAGGCCCCAGATACGCAGTATTTT
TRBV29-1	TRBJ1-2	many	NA	CSVSGGLEYGYTF	TGCAGCGTTTCGGGCGGCCTTGAATATGGCTACACCTTC
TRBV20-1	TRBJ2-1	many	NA	CSAPARTNEQFF	TGCAGTGCTCCAGCCCGGACAAATGAGCAGTTCTTC
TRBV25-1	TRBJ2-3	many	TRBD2	CASSAQAGRFTDTQYF	TGTGCCAGCAGTGCACAAGCGGGGAGATTCACAGATACGCAGTATTTT
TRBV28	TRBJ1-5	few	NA	CASTGGSNQPQHF	TGTGCCAGCACCGGGGGGAGCAATCAGCCCCAGCATTTT
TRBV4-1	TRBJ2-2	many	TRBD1	CASSHLGTGKNTGELFF	TGCGCCAGCAGCCACCTTGGGACAGGGAAGAACACCGGGGAGCTGTTTTTT
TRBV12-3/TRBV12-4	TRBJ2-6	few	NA	CASNSALSGANVLTF	TGTGCCAGCAATAGCGCTCTCTCTGGGGCCAACGTCCTGACTTTC
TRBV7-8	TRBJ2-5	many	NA	CASSLNPLGVQETQYF	TGTGCCAGCAGCTTAAACCCCCTCGGCGTGCAAGAGACCCAGTACTTC
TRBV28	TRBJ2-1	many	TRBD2	CASRPLAGAYNEQFF	TGTGCCAGCAGGCCACTAGCGGGGGCTTACAATGAGCAGTTCTTC
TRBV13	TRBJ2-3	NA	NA	CASSSQGSTDTQYF	TGTGCCAGCAGCTCGCAGGGATCCACAGATACGCAGTATTTT
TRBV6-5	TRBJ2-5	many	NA	CASSYSGRTNQETQYF	TGTGCCAGCAGTTACTCTGGACGGACAAACCAAGAGACCCAGTACTTC
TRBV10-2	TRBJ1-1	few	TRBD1	CASSDAGGSVARAFF	TGCGCCAGCAGTGATGCAGGGGGCAGTGTGGCGAGAGCTTTCTTT
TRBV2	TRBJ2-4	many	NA	CASMLTKNIQYF	TGTGCCAGCATGCTAACCAAAAACATTCAGTACTTC
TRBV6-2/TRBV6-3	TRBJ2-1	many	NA	CASSYGGVGHNEQFF	TGTGCCAGCAGTTACGGAGGAGTTGGACACAATGAGCAGTTCTTC
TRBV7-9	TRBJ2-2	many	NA	CASSFVGSTGELFF	TGTGCCAGCAGCTTCGTAGGTAGCACCGGGGAGCTGTTTTTT
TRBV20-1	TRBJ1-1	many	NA	CSARELDKMGAFF	TGCAGTGCTAGAGAATTAGACAAAATGGGCGCTTTCTTT
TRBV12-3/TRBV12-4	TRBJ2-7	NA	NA	CASSLPGIEQYF	TGTGCCAGCAGTTTACCCGGGATCGAGCAGTACTTC
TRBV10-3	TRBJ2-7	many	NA	CAISESAGDEQYF	TGTGCCATCAGTGAGTCGGCAGGGGACGAGCAGTACTTC
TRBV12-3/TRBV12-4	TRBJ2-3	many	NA	CASSPHGARRGTDTQYF	TGTGCCAGCAGTCCCCATGGGGCACGTCGGGGCACAGATACGCAGTATTTT
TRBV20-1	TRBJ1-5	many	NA	CSATLRGGWENQPQHF	TGCAGTGCTACCTTACGGGGGGGGTGGGAAAATCAGCCCCAGCATTTT
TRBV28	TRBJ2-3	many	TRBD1	CASSGQGTDTQYF	TGTGCCAGCAGCGGACAGGGCACAGATACGCAGTATTTT
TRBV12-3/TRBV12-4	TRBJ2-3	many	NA	CASSPPGATDTQYF	TGTGCCAGCAGTCCTCCCGGGGCAACAGATACGCAGTATTTT
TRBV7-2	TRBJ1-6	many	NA	CASSLRVYNNSPLHF	TGTGCCAGCAGCTTAAGAGTATACAATAATTCACCCCTCCACTTT
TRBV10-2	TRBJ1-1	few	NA	CASTSLDGGTEAFF	TGCGCCAGCACATCCCTGGACGGCGGGACTGAAGCTTTCTTT
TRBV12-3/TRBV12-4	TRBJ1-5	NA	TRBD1	CASRWTGDNQPQHF	TGTGCCAGCAGGTGGACAGGGGATAATCAGCCCCAGCATTTT
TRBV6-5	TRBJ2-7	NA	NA	CASRPYEQGSYEQYF	TGTGCCAGCAGACCATACGAACAGGGTTCCTACGAGCAGTACTTC
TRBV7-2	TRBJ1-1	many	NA	CASSLHGGTEAFF	TGTGCCAGCAGCTTACATGGGGGGACTGAAGCTTTCTTT
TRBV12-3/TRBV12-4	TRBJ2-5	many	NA	CASSLSLGGQYF	TGTGCCAGCAGTTTGAGCCTAGGGGGCCAGTACTTC
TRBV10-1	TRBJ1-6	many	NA	CASSEQEGTPLHF	TGCGCCAGCAGTGAGCAGGAGGGAACACCCCTCCACTTT
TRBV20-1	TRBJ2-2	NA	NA	CSAREPTNTGELFF	TGCAGTGCTAGAGAACCCACAAACACCGGGGAGCTGTTTTTT
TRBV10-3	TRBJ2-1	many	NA	CAISERSSYNEQFF	TGTGCCATCAGTGAGAGGTCCTCCTACAATGAGCAGTTCTTC
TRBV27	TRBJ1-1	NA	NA	CASSLSGADTEAFF	TGTGCCAGCAGTTTATCGGGGGCAGACACTGAAGCTTTCTTT